This passage covers 10 T cell receptor beta chains from one sample sequenced in a study of blood T cell repertoires in COVID-19. Generated by immunoSEQ multiplex PCR, the TCRdb table keeps only in-frame clones and is missing some. The sample lists over 25,000 clones; around nine tenths were seen once. The sample taken for sequencing was peripheral blood. The receptor set was obtained from a man between 70 and 80 years old with acute or convalescent COVID-19.

V is TRBV5-5 and J is TRBJ1-1; D gene ambiguous. The germline V and J ends were trimmed by 2 bases and 3 bases, with 14 bases remaining between them. Germline V gene data show CDR1 as SGHKS and CDR2 as YYEKEE (reference sequence). The CDR3 totals 15 residues. The chain's CDR3 is CASSFIEVGDTEAFF. The CDR3 nucleotides read TGTGCCAGCAGCTTCATCGAGGTCGGGGACACTGAAGCTTTCTTT.

The chain employs TRBV7-9 and TRBJ2-7; D ambiguous. The CDR3 loop spans 12 amino acids. Between the trimmed V and J ends, which lost 5 bases and 1 base, there was a span of 6 bases. The germline V gene encodes CDR1 SEHNR and CDR2 FQNEAQ (reference sequence). The CDR3 bases are TGTGCCAGCAGCGCGACTTCCTACGAGCAGTACTTC. As protein: CASSATSYEQYF.

The chain recombines TRBV6-5 with TRBJ2-1; 12 nucleotides line up with TRBD2. V lost 4 bases and J lost 6; bases outside the gene matches: 7. The CDR3 length is 16 residues. CDR1 and CDR2 (germline): MNHEY, SVGAGI. CDR3 DNA: TGTGCCAGCAGTTCCCCGACTAGCGGGAGAGGCAATGAGCAGTTCTTC. Protein: CASSSPTSGRGNEQFF.

The chain recombines TRBV29-1 with TRBJ2-6, with D tentatively TRBD1 (6 bases). Trimming left V 6 bases short and J 1 base short, with 16 bases between. Germline CDR1 and CDR2: SQVTM and ANQGSEA. This CDR3 is 16 amino acids long. The CDR3 is CSVVQLQGSGANVLTF. The CDR3 nucleotides read TGCAGCGTCGTGCAACTTCAGGGGTCTGGGGCCAACGTCCTGACTTTC.

This clone was recorded only once. The V gene is TRBV7-2, the J gene TRBJ2-1; D is undetermined. This CDR3 region has 12 residues. Germline CDR1 SGHTA, CDR2 FQGNSA. V was cut by 2 bases and J by 6 bases, with 5 bases left in between. The CDR3 protein is CASSLLANEQFF. DNA of the CDR3: TGTGCCAGCAGCTTATTAGCCAATGAGCAGTTCTTC.

This chain joins TRBV24-1 and TRBJ1-3; D not certain. The CDR3 has 15 residues. Germline V CDR1 and CDR2: KGHDR, SFDVKD. Trimming shortened V by 9 bases and J by 6 bases, and 20 bases separated the two germline ends. The CDR3 bases are TGTGCCACCCGTTACTTCGGGGATGGGGAAAACACCATATATTTT. Its translation is CATRYFGDGENTIYF.

The chain uses TRBV9 and TRBJ2-2; 13 bases are a match to TRBD2. The trim removed 2 bases at V and 7 bases at J, leaving 11 bases unmatched. The CDR3 covers 18 residues. Germline CDR1 SGDLS, CDR2 YYNGEE. This chain's CDR3 is CASSVERTSGSQVGELFF. In DNA, the CDR3 is TGTGCCAGCAGCGTCGAGAGGACTAGCGGGAGTCAAGTCGGGGAGCTGTTTTTT. The whole variable domain, remainder taken from reference TRBV9 and TRBJ2-2, is DSGVTQTPKHLITATGQRVTLRCSPRSGDLSVYWYQQSLDQGLQFLIQYYNGEERAKGNILERFSAQQFPDLHSELNLSSLELGDSALYFCASSVERTSGSQVGELFFGEGSRLTVL.

On this clone: Mismatch with germline at one junction end may stem from a read error. This chain uses TRBV7-2 with TRBJ2-3, with 10 bases that match TRBD2. This CDR3 is 14 amino acids long. From germline, CDR1 is SGHTA and CDR2 FQGNSA. CDR3 sequence: CASILAGGRDTQYF. DNA for the CDR3: TGTGCCAGCATCTTAGCGGGAGGCCGGGATACGCAGTATTTT. The full variable domain, rest sourced from reference TRBV7-2 and TRBJ2-3, is GAGVSQSPSNKVTEKGKDVELRCDPISGHTALYWYRQSLGQGLEFLIYFQGNSAPDKSGLPSDRFSAERTGGSVSTLTIQRTQQEDSAVYLCASILAGGRDTQYFGPGTRLTVL.

The chain carries TRBV6-4 and TRBJ2-2; TRBD2 aligns across 7 bases. CDR1 MRHNA and CDR2 SNTAGT come from the germline V gene. The junction had 14 bases not matched to a gene; V was cut back by 6 bases and J by 7 bases. The CDR3 loop spans 16 amino acids. Written as DNA, the CDR3 is TGTGCCAGCAGCCCCGGACTAGTGGGTAGTGTCGGGGAGCTGTTTTTT. As protein: CASSPGLVGSVGELFF.

With regard to this clone: An end of the junction does not agree with germline; a read error may underlie this. V is TRBV20-1 and J is TRBJ1-2, with D perhaps matching TRBD1 (6 bases). Germline assignment: CDR1 DFQATT and CDR2 SNEGSKA (reference sequence). CDR3 length: 11 amino acids. CDR3 nucleotides: TGCAGTGCTAGAGGCCTCAGCGGACAGCCCTTC. Residues: CSARGLSGQPF.